This T cell receptor (beta chain) was profiled in a study of cytotoxic CD8 clonotypes in ibrutinib-treated CLL. Across the study: The cohort had 10 to 12 relapsed/refractory and over 14 treatment-naive patients, 17 IGHV unmutated.

The CDR3 runs to 13 residues. The ends were cut back, 10 bases at V and 6 bases at J, with 15 bases in the middle. CDR1 is MRHNA, CDR2 SNTAGT, per germline. TCRdb keeps only in-frame clones here, not all; method: immunoSEQ multiplex PCR. The repertoire holds some 200,000 clones, with roughly three quarters as singletons. Genomic DNA in a quantity of around 2 micrograms was derived from cryopreserved PBMCs for TCR beta libraries. As to this clone: The antigen is undetermined.

Findings of the study overall: The study found clonality rose at ibrutinib response, then fell toward baseline at progression.

The sequences come from PBMCs, collected after 12 months of ibrutinib treatment. This clonotype was obtained from a human donor with chronic lymphocytic leukemia. This chain joins TRBV6-4 and TRBJ2-2; the D is unclear. CDR3 in amino acids: CAIRTDPAGELFF. The CDR3 DNA reads TGTGCCATCCGGACGGACCCGGCCGGGGAGCTGTTTTTT.